This is a list of T cell receptor beta chains from one sample in a study of T cells in Graves' hyperthyroidism and ophthalmopathy. From the multiplex PCR reads, TCRdb called clonotypes with MiXCR, one entry per CDR3 protein. The sample yields under 250,000 distinct CDR3 sequences, about 24% seen once. The sample comprised blood. Receptor source: a woman between 40 and 55 years old with Graves' ophthalmopathy. Both conserved end residues are part of each CDR3. The order of the fields is clone size, V gene, J gene, D gene, CDR3 DNA, CDR3 protein. The D gene is left open where the match is weak. Rows may omit the clone size; those that give it use once, few, many or a size class.

abundance: many; v_gene: TRBV28; j_gene: TRBJ2-5; d_gene: TRBD2; CDR3nt: TGTGCCAGCAATCCGGGAGGGTTAGAGACCCAGTACTTC; CDR3aa: CASNPGGLETQYF
abundance: NA; v_gene: TRBV7-8; j_gene: TRBJ2-7; d_gene: NA; CDR3nt: TGTGCCAGCAGCAAAGGGCACTCCTACGAGCAGTACTTC; CDR3aa: CASSKGHSYEQYF
abundance: NA; v_gene: TRBV12-3/TRBV12-4; j_gene: TRBJ2-2; d_gene: TRBD2; CDR3nt: TGTGCCAGCAGGACTAGCGGGGGGAGTACCGGGGAGCTGTTTTTT; CDR3aa: CASRTSGGSTGELFF
abundance: many; v_gene: TRBV15; j_gene: TRBJ2-4; d_gene: NA; CDR3nt: TGTGCCACCAGCCACCCGGGACTAGCCAAAAACATTCAGTACTTC; CDR3aa: CATSHPGLAKNIQYF
abundance: NA; v_gene: TRBV24-1; j_gene: TRBJ2-5; d_gene: TRBD2; CDR3nt: TGTGCCACCAGTGACCCGACTAGCGGGGGGTACCAAGAGACCCAGTACTTC; CDR3aa: CATSDPTSGGYQETQYF
abundance: NA; v_gene: TRBV20-1; j_gene: TRBJ2-5; d_gene: TRBD2; CDR3nt: TGCAGTGCTTCCGGGACTAGCAGCCAAGAGACCCAGTACTTC; CDR3aa: CSASGTSSQETQYF
abundance: NA; v_gene: TRBV10-3; j_gene: TRBJ2-5; d_gene: TRBD2; CDR3nt: TGTGCCATCAGTGGGACTAGCGGTAGGGAAGAGACCCAGTACTTC; CDR3aa: CAISGTSGREETQYF
abundance: many; v_gene: TRBV5-1; j_gene: TRBJ2-2; d_gene: NA; CDR3nt: TGCGCCAGCAGCTTGAACGGGGCGGGTTCCACCGGGGAGCTGTTTTTT; CDR3aa: CASSLNGAGSTGELFF
abundance: many; v_gene: TRBV11-1; j_gene: TRBJ2-7; d_gene: NA; CDR3nt: TGTGCCAGCAGCCCAACCACAGGCAAGAGCTCCTACGAGCAGTACTTC; CDR3aa: CASSPTTGKSSYEQYF
abundance: many; v_gene: TRBV20-1; j_gene: TRBJ1-2; d_gene: TRBD1; CDR3nt: TGCAGTGCTAGAGCGGACAGGACTAACTATGGCTACACCTTC; CDR3aa: CSARADRTNYGYTF
abundance: many; v_gene: TRBV12-3/TRBV12-4; j_gene: TRBJ2-5; d_gene: TRBD1; CDR3nt: TGTGCCAGCAGTCCCGGACAGGGCGGGGAGACCCAGTACTTC; CDR3aa: CASSPGQGGETQYF
abundance: many; v_gene: TRBV19; j_gene: TRBJ1-1; d_gene: NA; CDR3nt: TGTGCCAGTAGTCCCGAAAGTGGCATGAACACTGAAGCTTTCTTT; CDR3aa: CASSPESGMNTEAFF
abundance: many; v_gene: TRBV28; j_gene: TRBJ2-3; d_gene: NA; CDR3nt: TGTGCCAGCAGTTTCGGCAGCGGCTTCACAGATACGCAGTATTTT; CDR3aa: CASSFGSGFTDTQYF
abundance: many; v_gene: TRBV29-1; j_gene: TRBJ2-5; d_gene: NA; CDR3nt: TGCAGCGTTTCGCAGGGTGAGACCCAGTACTTC; CDR3aa: CSVSQGETQYF
abundance: many; v_gene: TRBV6-5; j_gene: TRBJ1-1; d_gene: NA; CDR3nt: TGTGCCAGCAGTTACTCGGAGGGGAACACTGAAGCTTTCTTT; CDR3aa: CASSYSEGNTEAFF
abundance: NA; v_gene: TRBV6-5; j_gene: TRBJ1-1; d_gene: NA; CDR3nt: TGTGCCAGCAGATACAGGCAGATGGACACTGAAGCTTTCTTT; CDR3aa: CASRYRQMDTEAFF
abundance: NA; v_gene: TRBV30; j_gene: TRBJ1-2; d_gene: NA; CDR3nt: TGTGCCTGGAGTGTAGGGGGGGGCGCAGATGGCTACACCTTC; CDR3aa: CAWSVGGGADGYTF
abundance: NA; v_gene: TRBV12-3/TRBV12-4; j_gene: TRBJ2-7; d_gene: TRBD1; CDR3nt: TGTGCCAGCAGCCGGTTCGTTTGGGACAGGGATTTCGGCGAGCAGTACTTC; CDR3aa: CASSRFVWDRDFGEQYF
abundance: NA; v_gene: TRBV30; j_gene: TRBJ2-7; d_gene: TRBD2; CDR3nt: TGTGCCTGGAGTTCAACCGGGACTAGCGGGAGCGGCGAGCAGTACTTC; CDR3aa: CAWSSTGTSGSGEQYF
abundance: NA; v_gene: TRBV6-1; j_gene: TRBJ1-5; d_gene: TRBD1; CDR3nt: TGTGCCAGCAGCTCCGGGACAGGGTTTAGCGGGCAGCCCCAGCATTTT; CDR3aa: CASSSGTGFSGQPQHF
abundance: NA; v_gene: TRBV5-1; j_gene: TRBJ2-7; d_gene: TRBD2; CDR3nt: TGCGCCAGCAGCGATCGGACTAGCGGGAAATACGAGCAGTACTTC; CDR3aa: CASSDRTSGKYEQYF
abundance: many; v_gene: TRBV30; j_gene: TRBJ1-1; d_gene: NA; CDR3nt: TGTGCCTGGAGGTGGGCCCCACAGGGTTTAGAAGCTTTCTTT; CDR3aa: CAWRWAPQGLEAFF
abundance: many; v_gene: TRBV18; j_gene: TRBJ2-4; d_gene: TRBD2; CDR3nt: TGTGCCAGCTCACCAGGGACTAGCGTCACACCGGGAAACATTCAGTACTTC; CDR3aa: CASSPGTSVTPGNIQYF
abundance: many; v_gene: TRBV12-3/TRBV12-4; j_gene: TRBJ1-1; d_gene: NA; CDR3nt: TGTGCCAGCAGTTTAGCGCCGGCACCTGAAGCTTTCTTT; CDR3aa: CASSLAPAPEAFF
abundance: many; v_gene: TRBV28; j_gene: TRBJ1-2; d_gene: TRBD1; CDR3nt: TGTGCCAGCAGTTTACTTACAGGGGTTAACTATGGCTACACCTTC; CDR3aa: CASSLLTGVNYGYTF
abundance: many; v_gene: TRBV19; j_gene: TRBJ1-2; d_gene: NA; CDR3nt: TGTGCCAGTAGTGGGGGGACAATAGGAAGCTATGGCTACACCTTC; CDR3aa: CASSGGTIGSYGYTF
abundance: NA; v_gene: TRBV10-1; j_gene: TRBJ2-3; d_gene: NA; CDR3nt: TGCGCCATCATTCCCCCTGGTGGAGACACAGATACGCAGTATTTT; CDR3aa: CAIIPPGGDTDTQYF
abundance: few; v_gene: TRBV27; j_gene: TRBJ2-6; d_gene: NA; CDR3nt: TGTGCCAGCACGGCAGTCGGAACCTCTGGGGCCAACGTCCTGACTTTC; CDR3aa: CASTAVGTSGANVLTF
abundance: once; v_gene: TRBV28; j_gene: TRBJ2-7; d_gene: TRBD2; CDR3nt: TGTGCCAGCAGCCCAGCGGGAGGACAGGAGCAGTACTTC; CDR3aa: CASSPAGGQEQYF
abundance: few; v_gene: TRBV3-1; j_gene: TRBJ2-7; d_gene: NA; CDR3nt: TGTGCCAGCAGCCCTACCCTTGGGCTAGCGTACGAGCAGTACTTC; CDR3aa: CASSPTLGLAYEQYF
abundance: NA; v_gene: TRBV6-1; j_gene: TRBJ1-5; d_gene: NA; CDR3nt: TGTGCCAGCAGTACCGGGGGACCCGATCAGCCCCAGCATTTT; CDR3aa: CASSTGGPDQPQHF
abundance: many; v_gene: TRBV30; j_gene: TRBJ2-7; d_gene: NA; CDR3nt: TGTGCCTGGAGTCTCGGGGGCAATTACGAGCAGTACTTC; CDR3aa: CAWSLGGNYEQYF